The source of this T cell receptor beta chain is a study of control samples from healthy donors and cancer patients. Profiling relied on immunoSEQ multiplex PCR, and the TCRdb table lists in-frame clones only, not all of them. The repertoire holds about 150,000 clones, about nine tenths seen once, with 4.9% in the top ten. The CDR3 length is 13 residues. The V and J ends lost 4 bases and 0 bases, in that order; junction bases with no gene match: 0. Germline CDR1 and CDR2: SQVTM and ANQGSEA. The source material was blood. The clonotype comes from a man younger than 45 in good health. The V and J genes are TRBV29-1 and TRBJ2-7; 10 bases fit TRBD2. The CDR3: CSVVAGGSYEQYF. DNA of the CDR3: TGCAGCGTTGTAGCGGGGGGCTCCTACGAGCAGTACTTC.